Listed here are 18 T cell receptor beta chains from one sample, sequenced in a study of T cell responses to AZD1222 COVID-19 vaccine. Assay: immunoSEQ multiplex PCR; the TCRdb copy retains only in-frame clones and omits some. This sample has around 99,000 clones, with roughly nine tenths found just once. The specimen comprised peripheral blood, sampled on day 0 of AZD1222 vaccination. The receptor source for this set is an adult in good health.

V is TRBV16 and J is TRBJ2-1; D is uncertain. Trimming removed 1 base at V and 5 bases at J, with 3 bases between. The CDR3 runs to 12 residues. Germline assignment: CDR1 KGHSY and CDR2 FQNENV. The CDR3 DNA reads TGTGCCAGCAGCCAATTTAACAATGAGCAGTTCTTC. Protein sequence: CASSQFNNEQFF.

This clone was picked up a small number of times. The chain links TRBV19 to TRBJ1-1; 7 bases fit TRBD1. The CDR3 extends over 14 amino acids. Germline V gene lookup returns CDR1 LNHDA and CDR2 SQIVND (reference sequence). Germline trimming cut 3 bases from V and 5 bases from J; bases unmatched to any gene: 6. This CDR3 is CASSIVAGGTEAFF. The CDR3 DNA reads TGTGCCAGTAGTATTGTGGCAGGGGGAACTGAAGCTTTCTTT.

The chain employs TRBV29-1 and TRBJ2-7, with 13 bases identical to TRBD2. CDR1 and CDR2 (germline): SQVTM, ANQGSEA. Trimming took 6 bases from V and 4 from J; bases not matched to a gene: 6. This CDR3 comprises 14 residues. The CDR3 region has the DNA TGCAGCGTCGCCGGGACTAGCGGGATTTACGAGCAGTACTTC. Translation gives CSVAGTSGIYEQYF.

J is TRBJ1-2 and V is TRBV2, with 9 bases that match TRBD1. CDR1 is SNHLY, CDR2 FYNNEI, per germline. This CDR3 contains 14 residues. The J segment lost 6 bases and the V segment lost 7 bases, leaving 9 bases of the junction unmatched. The CDR3 is CASMGTGNMHGYTF. Here the CDR3 DNA reads TGTGCCAGCATGGGGACAGGGAATATGCATGGCTACACCTTC. The whole variable domain, filled in from reference TRBV2 and TRBJ1-2, reads EPEVTQTPSHQVTQMGQEVILRCVPISNHLYFYWYRQILGQKVEFLVSFYNNEISEKSEIFDDQFSVERPDGSNFTLKIRSTKLEDSAMYFCASMGTGNMHGYTFGSGTRLTVV.

The chain combines TRBV7-9 with TRBJ2-1; 8 bases fit TRBD2. CDR1 SEHNR and CDR2 FQNEAQ come from the germline V gene (reference sequence). V trimming: 5 bases; J trimming: 10 bases; junction bases outside the gene matches: 16. CDR3 size: 16 residues. The CDR3 sequence: CASSRTLAGPESEQFF. Here the CDR3 DNA reads TGTGCCAGCAGCCGTACTCTAGCGGGCCCGGAATCGGAGCAGTTCTTC.

This clone was observed a handful of times. The chain combines TRBV18 with TRBJ2-7; D is perhaps TRBD2 (5 bases). From germline, CDR1 is KGHSH and CDR2 LQKENI. The CDR3 is 13 amino acids. Trimming pared 4 bases from V and 6 bases from J, leaving 13 bases between. The CDR3 DNA is TGTGCCAGCTCACGAGCGACGGACTCCGAGCAGTACTTC. This encodes CASSRATDSEQYF.

V usage is TRBV5-1 and J usage is TRBJ1-1; the match to TRBD1 covers 9 bases. Germline V CDR1 and CDR2: SGHRS, YFSETQ. The CDR3 runs 15 residues. With 3 bases clipped from V and 10 bases from J, the junction kept 13 bases outside the gene matches. The CDR3 bases are TGCGCCAGCAGCTCCACCTGGGGACAGGGAGTTAGAGCTTTCTTT. Translating gives CASSSTWGQGVRAFF.

The gene calls are TRBV6-2 or TRBV6-3 and TRBJ1-5, with D uncertain. V lost 3 bases and J lost 6, with 3 bases in between. Germline CDR1 reads MNHEY; CDR2 reads SVGEGT. The CDR3 length is 11 residues. The DNA of the CDR3 is TGTGCCAGCAGTTATCCTCAGCCCCAGCATTTT. Its translation is CASSYPQPQHF.

The chain uses TRBV27 and TRBJ2-1, with 12 bases matching TRBD2. This CDR3 is 17 amino acids long. Losses at the gene ends were 6 bases for V and 4 bases for J; bases not matched to a gene: 10. The germline CDR1 and CDR2 sequences are MNHEY and SMNVEV (reference sequence). CDR3 region: CASSPPRTSGNYNEQFF. The CDR3 bases are TGTGCCAGCAGCCCTCCCCGGACTAGCGGGAATTACAATGAGCAGTTCTTC.

V usage is TRBV2 and J usage is TRBJ2-5, with D tentatively TRBD1 (6 bases). Germline CDR1 SNHLY, CDR2 FYNNEI. This CDR3 is built from 14 residues. V lost 4 bases to trimming and J lost 7 bases, with 16 bases between them. The CDR3 sequence: CASSGGQGLGTQYF. The CDR3, as DNA: TGTGCCAGCAGTGGGGGGCAGGGGTTGGGGACCCAGTACTTC.

The V and J genes are TRBV11-2 and TRBJ2-1; 7 nucleotides line up with TRBD2. This CDR3 region has 14 residues. Germline CDR1 reads SGHAT; CDR2 reads FQNNGV. With 6 bases clipped from V and 3 bases from J, the junction kept 5 bases outside the gene matches. Here the CDR3 DNA reads TGTGCCAGCAGTGCAAGCGGGGACTACAATGAGCAGTTCTTC. This sequence encodes CASSASGDYNEQFF.

This clone was counted once. The J gene is TRBJ2-3, the V gene TRBV15, with D perhaps matching TRBD1 (6 bases). In germline, CDR1 is LNHNV, CDR2 YYDKDF (reference sequence). This CDR3 spans 14 amino acids. Deletions cut 4 bases from V and 4 bases from J, with 12 bases between. CDR3 sequence: CATSTGEGADTQYF. The CDR3 nucleotides are TGTGCCACCAGCACAGGGGAAGGGGCAGATACGCAGTATTTT.

The chain has TRBV6-5 and TRBJ2-7; no reliable D call. Trimming stripped 2 bases from V and 3 bases from J, with 11 bases between. Germline V lookup: CDR1 MNHEY, CDR2 SVGAGI. The CDR3 is 14 residues long. The DNA of the CDR3 is TGTGCCAGCAGTTACACCGGGTACAACTACGAGCAGTACTTC. Its translation: CASSYTGYNYEQYF.

This chain connects TRBV19 to TRBJ1-3; D might be TRBD1 (6 bases). V lost 3 bases and J 0 bases, leaving 9 bases between the germline ends. Germline V lookup: CDR1 LNHDA, CDR2 SQIVND (reference sequence). CDR3 length equals 15 residues. In DNA form, the CDR3 reads TGTGCCAGTAGTATCCGGGACAACTCTGGAAACACCATATATTTT. Residues: CASSIRDNSGNTIYF.

This clone was observed a single time. V usage is TRBV19 and J usage is TRBJ1-2, with D possibly TRBD1 on 5 matching bases. Germline V gene sequence: CDR1 LNHDA, CDR2 SQIVND (reference sequence). The CDR3 spans 16 residues. Trimming shortened V by 3 bases and J by 0 bases, and 14 bases separated the two germline ends. The CDR3 DNA sequence: TGTGCCAGTAGTATCGCCGACAGCTCCTCTAACTATGGCTACACCTTC. This gives the protein CASSIADSSSNYGYTF.

This chain links TRBV11-2 with TRBJ1-1, with 9 positions matching TRBD1. The CDR3 is made up of 14 amino acids. V lost 5 bases, J lost 10 bases, and 11 bases stayed unmatched. Germline-derived CDR1 and CDR2 are SGHAT and FQNNGV. The CDR3, as DNA: TGTGCCAGCAGCCGCATCGGGACAGGGTATGGAGCTTTCTTT. Amino acid sequence: CASSRIGTGYGAFF. Combining the CDR3 with reference TRBV11-2 and TRBJ1-1 gives the whole variable domain EAGVAQSPRYKIIEKRQSVAFWCNPISGHATLYWYQQILGQGPKLLIQFQNNGVVDDSQLPKDRFSAERLKGVDSTLKIQPAKLEDSAVYLCASSRIGTGYGAFFGQGTRLTVV.

The chain couples TRBV18 to TRBJ1-1, with TRBD1 identical over 7 bases. Per germline, CDR1 KGHSH and CDR2 LQKENI. The CDR3 runs 14 residues. The trim removed 4 bases at V and 6 bases at J, leaving 8 bases unmatched. CDR3 sequence reads: CASSRDRVGAEAFF. The CDR3, as DNA: TGTGCCAGCTCACGTGACAGGGTCGGCGCTGAAGCTTTCTTT.

The gene calls are TRBV11-3 and TRBJ2-1; 8 bases line up with TRBD2. The V and J ends lost 0 bases and 8 bases, in that order; junction bases with no gene match: 9. The V gene's germline CDR1 is SGHNT and CDR2 YENEEA. The CDR3 totals 16 residues. For the CDR3, the DNA is TGTGCCAGCAGCTTAGATCCGCCGGGAGGGGGTGATGAGCAGTTCTTC. Encoded protein: CASSLDPPGGGDEQFF.